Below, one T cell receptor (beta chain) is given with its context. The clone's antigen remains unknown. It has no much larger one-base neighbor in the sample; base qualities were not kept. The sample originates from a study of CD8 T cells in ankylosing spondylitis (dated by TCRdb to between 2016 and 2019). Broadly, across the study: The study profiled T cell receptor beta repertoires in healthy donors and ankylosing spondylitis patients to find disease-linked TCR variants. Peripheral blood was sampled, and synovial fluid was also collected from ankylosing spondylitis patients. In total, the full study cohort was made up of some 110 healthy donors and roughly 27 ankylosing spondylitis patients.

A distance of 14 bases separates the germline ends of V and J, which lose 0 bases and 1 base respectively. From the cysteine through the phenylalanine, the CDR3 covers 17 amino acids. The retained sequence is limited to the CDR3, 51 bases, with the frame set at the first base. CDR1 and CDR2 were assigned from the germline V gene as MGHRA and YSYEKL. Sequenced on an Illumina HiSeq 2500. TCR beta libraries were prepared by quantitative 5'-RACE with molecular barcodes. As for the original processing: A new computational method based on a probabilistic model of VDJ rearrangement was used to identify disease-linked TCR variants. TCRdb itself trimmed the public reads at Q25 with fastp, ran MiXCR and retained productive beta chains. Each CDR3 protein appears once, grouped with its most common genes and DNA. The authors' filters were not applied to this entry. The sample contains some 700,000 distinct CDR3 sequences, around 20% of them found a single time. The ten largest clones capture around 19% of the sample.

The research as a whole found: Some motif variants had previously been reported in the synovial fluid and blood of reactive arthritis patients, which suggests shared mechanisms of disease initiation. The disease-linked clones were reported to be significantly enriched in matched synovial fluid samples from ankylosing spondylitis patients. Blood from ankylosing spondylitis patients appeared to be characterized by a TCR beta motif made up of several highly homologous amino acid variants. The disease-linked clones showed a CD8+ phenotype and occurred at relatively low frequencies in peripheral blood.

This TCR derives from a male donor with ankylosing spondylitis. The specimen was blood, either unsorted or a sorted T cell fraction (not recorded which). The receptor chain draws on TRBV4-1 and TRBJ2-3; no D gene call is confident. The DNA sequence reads TGCGCCAGCAGCCAAGAATCCCTAGACCGTCGCACAGATACGCAGTATTTT. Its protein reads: CASSQESLDRRTDTQYF.